This T cell receptor beta chain was profiled in a study of T-cell memory formation after mild COVID-19. This clonotype was counted a few times. Trimming took 10 bases from V and 4 from J, leaving 13 bases between them. The CDR3 consists of 13 residues. Germline V gene lookup returns CDR1 SGHVS and CDR2 FNYEAQ. One entry per CDR3 protein results from TCRdb running MiXCR on the 5' RACE reads. In the table there are hundreds of thousands of distinct CDR3 sequences, 15% to 20% of which are singletons. The chain employs TRBV7-6 and TRBJ1-4, with D hard to call. Sequencing was carried out using PBMCs or a T cell subset sorted from them (not recorded which). This clonotype originated in a man between 18 and 29 years old who had mild COVID-19 (a few samples of this study predate the infection). Cell type and time point are not known. CDR3 sequence reads: CATRVGHNEKLFF. CDR3 sequence (DNA): TGTGCCACCCGAGTTGGCCATAATGAAAAACTGTTTTTT. Looking up the rest from reference TRBV7-6 and TRBJ1-4 gives the full variable domain: GAGVSQSPRYKVTKRGQDVALRCDPISGHVSLYWYRQALGQGPEFLTYFNYEAQQDKSGLPNDRFSAERPEGSISTLTIQRTEQRDSAMYRCATRVGHNEKLFFGSGTQLSVL.